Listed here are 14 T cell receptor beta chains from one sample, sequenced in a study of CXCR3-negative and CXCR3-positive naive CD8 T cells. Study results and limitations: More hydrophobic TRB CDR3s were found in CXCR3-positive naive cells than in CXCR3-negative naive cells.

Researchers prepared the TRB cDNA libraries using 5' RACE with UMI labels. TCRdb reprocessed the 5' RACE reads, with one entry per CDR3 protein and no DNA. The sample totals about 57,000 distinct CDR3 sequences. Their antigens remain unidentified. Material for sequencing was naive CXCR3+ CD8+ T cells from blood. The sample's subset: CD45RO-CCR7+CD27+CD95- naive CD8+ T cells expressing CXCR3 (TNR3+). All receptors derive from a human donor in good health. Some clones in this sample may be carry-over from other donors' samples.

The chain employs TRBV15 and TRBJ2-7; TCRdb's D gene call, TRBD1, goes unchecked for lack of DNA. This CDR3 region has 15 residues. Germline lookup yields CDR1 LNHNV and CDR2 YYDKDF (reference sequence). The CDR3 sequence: CATSSPDLGLYEQYF.

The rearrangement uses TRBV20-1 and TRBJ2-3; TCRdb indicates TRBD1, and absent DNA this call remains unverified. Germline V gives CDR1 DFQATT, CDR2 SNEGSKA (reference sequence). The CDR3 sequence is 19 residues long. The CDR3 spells CSAKIRGVDSSRNTDTQYF.

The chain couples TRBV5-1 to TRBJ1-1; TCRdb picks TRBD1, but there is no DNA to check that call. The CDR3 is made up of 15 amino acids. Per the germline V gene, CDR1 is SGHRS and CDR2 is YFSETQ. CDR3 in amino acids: CASSTRQGMNTEAFF.

CDR3 in amino acids: CASSPVDTEAFF. The chain couples TRBV7-9 to TRBJ1-1. The CDR3 length is 12 residues. Germline loops: CDR1 SEHNR, CDR2 FQNEAQ (reference sequence). The full variable domain, its missing parts supplied by reference TRBV7-9 and TRBJ1-1, is DTGVSQNPRHKITKRGQNVTFRCDPISEHNRLYWYRQTLGQGPEFLTYFQNEAQLEKSRLLSDRFSAERPKGSFSTLEIQRTEQGDSAMYLCASSPVDTEAFFGQGTRLTVV.

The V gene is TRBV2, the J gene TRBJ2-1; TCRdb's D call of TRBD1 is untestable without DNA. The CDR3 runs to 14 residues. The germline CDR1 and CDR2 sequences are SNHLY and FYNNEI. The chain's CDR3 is CASSEGAGGYEQFF.

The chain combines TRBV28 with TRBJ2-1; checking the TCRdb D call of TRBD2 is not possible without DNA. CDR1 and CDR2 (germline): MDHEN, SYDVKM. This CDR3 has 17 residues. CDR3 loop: CASSPGLAGGVYNEQFF.

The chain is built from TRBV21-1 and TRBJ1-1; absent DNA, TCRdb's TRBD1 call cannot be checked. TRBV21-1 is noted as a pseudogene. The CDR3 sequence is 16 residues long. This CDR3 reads CAMGGFGGRIGDEAFF.

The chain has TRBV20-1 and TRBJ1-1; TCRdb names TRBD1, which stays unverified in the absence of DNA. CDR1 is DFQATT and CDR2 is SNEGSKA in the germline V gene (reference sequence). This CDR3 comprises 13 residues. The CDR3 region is CSAGGPDNTEAFF.

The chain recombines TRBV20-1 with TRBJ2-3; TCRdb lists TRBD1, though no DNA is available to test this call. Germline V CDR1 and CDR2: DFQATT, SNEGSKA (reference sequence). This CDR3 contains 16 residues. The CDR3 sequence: CSASSLPGSGTDTQYF.

CDR3 sequence: CTSSHYVTDTQYF. V is TRBV14 and J is TRBJ2-3. Germline values: CDR1 SGHDN, CDR2 FVKESK. CDR3 length equals 13 residues.

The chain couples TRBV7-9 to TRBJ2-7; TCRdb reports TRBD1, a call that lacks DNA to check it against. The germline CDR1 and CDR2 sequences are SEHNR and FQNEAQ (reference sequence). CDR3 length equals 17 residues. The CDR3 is CASSPRYGGEGSYEQYF.

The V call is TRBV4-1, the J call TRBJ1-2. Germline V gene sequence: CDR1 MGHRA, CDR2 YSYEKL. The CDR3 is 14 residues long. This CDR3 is CASSLGWAFYGYTF.

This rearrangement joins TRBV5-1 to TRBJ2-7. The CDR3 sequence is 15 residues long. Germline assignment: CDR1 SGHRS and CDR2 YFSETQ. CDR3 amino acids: CASSLDPGTFYEQYF.

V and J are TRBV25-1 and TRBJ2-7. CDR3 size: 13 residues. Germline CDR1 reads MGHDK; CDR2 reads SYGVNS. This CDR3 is CASSPTGLYEQYF.